This passage covers 21 T cell receptor beta chains from one sample sequenced in a study of regulatory T cells in long-lasting Graves disease. CDR3 regions were amplified by Arm-PCR using iRepertoire HTBI primers to build TCR beta libraries. TCRdb processed the multiplex PCR reads anew with MiXCR; each CDR3 protein has one entry. The sample has 200,000 to 250,000 distinct CDR3 sequences; roughly 19% are singletons. Described time point: newly diagnosed GD, antithyroid drugs for less than 3 months. PBMC-derived RNA was used for the TCR library. This same sample was also part of a study on T cells in Graves' hyperthyroidism and ophthalmopathy.

The specimen was peripheral blood mononuclear cells (PBMCs), collected at new diagnosis, from a patient treated with antithyroid drugs. These receptors all come from a woman in her 30s with Graves disease.

To note about this clonotype: A much bigger clone sits one base away, suggesting this may be a read error. This chain joins TRBV10-2 and TRBJ2-5; 14 bases fit TRBD2. V lost 10 bases, J lost 2 bases, and 6 bases stayed unmatched. The CDR3 totals 15 residues. CDR1 and CDR2 (germline): WSHSY, SAAADI. Written as DNA, the CDR3 is TGCGCCAACGGGGGACTAGCGGGAGTACAAGAGACCCAGTACTTC. Translating it yields CANGGLAGVQETQYF.

This clonotype was recorded at least ten times. This sequence joins TRBV29-1 and TRBJ2-1; D possibly uses TRBD1 or TRBD2 (6 bases each). V was cut by 4 bases and J by 8 bases, with 18 bases left in between. The germline gives CDR1 SQVTM, CDR2 ANQGSEA. The CDR3 runs to 14 residues. The CDR3 DNA sequence: TGCAGCGTTGGGCGGGACACCCTGGCCGATGAGCAGTTCTTC. It yields the protein CSVGRDTLADEQFF.

This clonotype was recorded many times. Sequence at one end of the junction differs from germline and may be a read error. This sequence joins TRBV7-8 and TRBJ2-4, with a tentative D call TRBD1 (5 bases). Germline CDR1 and CDR2: SGHVS and FQNEAQ. The CDR3 extends over 16 amino acids. The CDR3 nucleotides are TGTGCCAGCAGTTTTGACCCAGAAGGGGCCAAAGACATTCAGTACTTC. It specifies CASSFDPEGAKDIQYF.

Ten or more counts support this clonotype. The chain recombines TRBV20-1 with TRBJ1-1, with D unresolved. The CDR3 covers 11 residues. The V and J ends lost 0 bases and 4 bases respectively, with 3 bases between them. Looked up from germline, CDR1 is DFQATT and CDR2 is SNEGSKA (reference sequence). CDR3 amino acids: CSARDSTEAFF. Here the CDR3 DNA reads TGCAGTGCTAGAGATAGCACTGAAGCTTTCTTT.

This clonotype was detected many times. The junction and the germline gene differ at one end; a read error may be behind it. The chain couples TRBV11-2 to TRBJ2-2, with D maybe TRBD2 (5 bases). In germline, CDR1 is SGHAT, CDR2 FQNNGV. The CDR3 has 17 amino acids. CDR3 sequence (DNA): TGCGCCAGCAGCCAGGATGTCAGCGGAGCGAACACCGGGGAGCTGTTTTTT. Its translation: CASSQDVSGANTGELFF.

This clonotype appeared many times. The V call is TRBV28, the J call TRBJ2-3; D possibly corresponds to TRBD1 (6 bases). Per germline, CDR1 MDHEN and CDR2 SYDVKM. The CDR3 is 16 amino acids. Deletions cut 3 bases from V and 0 bases from J, with 13 bases between. This CDR3 reads CASSFLARGSTDTQYF. CDR3 sequence (DNA): TGTGCCAGCAGTTTCCTAGCAAGGGGGAGCACAGATACGCAGTATTTT. The whole variable domain, remainder taken from reference TRBV28 and TRBJ2-3, is DVKVTQSSRYLVKRTGEKVFLECVQDMDHENMFWYRQDPGLGLRLIYFSYDVKMKEKGDIPEGYSVSREKKERFSLILESASTNQTSMYLCASSFLARGSTDTQYFGPGTRLTVL.

In this sample, this clonotype turned up many times. V gene TRBV5-1 combines with J gene TRBJ1-4; TRBD1 might be the D (5 bases). Germline V gene data show CDR1 as SGHRS and CDR2 as YFSETQ. The V end lost 0 bases, the J end lost 7 bases, and 10 bases lay between the germline ends. The CDR3 has 14 amino acids. CDR3 protein: CASSLGTRGEKLFF. The CDR3 DNA reads TGCGCCAGCAGCTTGGGGACAAGGGGTGAAAAACTGTTTTTT.

The rearrangement uses TRBV7-3 and TRBJ1-1; D might be TRBD1 (5 bases). Germline V gives CDR1 SGHTA, CDR2 FQGTGA. Trimming stripped 5 bases from V and 4 bases from J, with 14 bases between. This CDR3 region has 14 residues. CDR3 loop: CASSPSGPGTEAFF. For the CDR3, the DNA is TGTGCCAGCAGCCCCTCAGGGCCCGGCACTGAAGCTTTCTTT.

This clonotype was counted at least ten times. This chain joins TRBV12-3 or TRBV12-4 and TRBJ1-1, with D perhaps TRBD1 (6 bases). The length of the CDR3 is 13 residues. V lost 9 bases to trimming and J lost 4 bases, with 15 bases between them. DNA of the CDR3: TGTGCCAGTTGGCAGGGGCCCGCCACTGAAGCTTTCTTT. Its protein product is CASWQGPATEAFF.

Only a few counts were recorded for this clonotype. It may be a read error: a sequence one base away is much more abundant. The rearrangement links TRBV29-1 to TRBJ2-3, with D possibly TRBD2 on 7 matching bases. V was shortened by 6 bases and J by 3 bases, with 19 bases between the two germline ends. Germline assignment: CDR1 SQVTM and CDR2 ANQGSEA. This CDR3 is 15 amino acids long. The CDR3 sequence is CSVLDRRRGTDTQYF. The CDR3 DNA follows: TGCAGCGTACTCGACAGGAGGCGGGGGACAGATACGCAGTATTTT.

In its sample, this clonotype was seen many times. The chain has TRBV10-3 and TRBJ2-2; D possibly corresponds to TRBD1 (6 bases). V shed 6 bases and J shed 5 bases, with 7 bases lying between them. CDR1 ENHRY and CDR2 SYGVKD come from the germline V gene. CDR3 length: 12 amino acids. The CDR3 sequence: CAIRTGTGELFF. CDR3 DNA: TGTGCCATCAGAACAGGGACCGGGGAGCTGTTTTTT.

This clonotype was counted at least ten times. The CDR3 DNA reads as TGCAGCGTTTGGAGCTCTGGAAACACCATATATTTT. It yields the protein CSVWSSGNTIYF. This chain joins TRBV29-1 and TRBJ1-3; D unresolved. Between the trimmed V and J ends, which lost 5 bases and 0 bases, there was a span of 5 bases. Germline V CDR1 and CDR2: SQVTM, ANQGSEA. CDR3 length: 12 amino acids.

This clonotype appeared many times. The J gene is TRBJ2-5, the V gene TRBV30, with TRBD1 as a possible D gene (5 bases). Trimming left V 5 bases short and J 1 base short, with 14 bases between. CDR1 GTSNPN and CDR2 SVGIG come from the germline V gene (reference sequence). This CDR3 has 14 amino acids. The CDR3 nucleotides are TGTGCCTGGTCCAGGGTGGCGGTCCAAGAGACCCAGTACTTC. It specifies CAWSRVAVQETQYF.

In this sample, this clonotype turned up many times. The chain links TRBV11-2 to TRBJ2-7, with D perhaps matching TRBD2 (6 bases). Trimming removed 6 bases from V and 4 bases from J, with 16 bases in between. Germline V gene data show CDR1 as SGHAT and CDR2 as FQNNGV. The CDR3 contains 14 residues. CDR3 DNA: TGTGCCAGCAGTTCCGGGACTCGTTTATACGAGCAGTACTTC. Protein: CASSSGTRLYEQYF.

The table lists this clonotype with many counts. The V and J genes are TRBV29-1 and TRBJ1-1, with a tentative D call TRBD1 (5 bases). V was cut by 7 bases and J by 3 bases, with 12 bases left in between. The CDR3 is 12 residues long. In germline, CDR1 is SQVTM, CDR2 ANQGSEA. CDR3 DNA sequence: TGCAGCGGCGGGGGAGGTTACACTGAAGCTTTCTTT. Residues: CSGGGGYTEAFF.

The V and J genes are TRBV4-2 and TRBJ1-1; 7 bases are shared with TRBD1. The V segment lost 1 base and the J segment 1 base; nucleotides outside the gene matches: 3. The CDR3 contains 15 residues. Germline loops: CDR1 LGHNA, CDR2 YNFKEQ. The CDR3 is CASSQAGTANTEAFF. The DNA for the CDR3 is TGTGCCAGCAGCCAAGCCGGGACAGCGAACACTGAAGCTTTCTTT.

This clonotype was recorded at least ten times. V is TRBV3-1 and J is TRBJ1-5, with D tentatively TRBD1 (6 bases). Germline V lookup: CDR1 LGHDT, CDR2 YNNKEL (reference sequence). The CDR3 is 14 amino acids. V lost 8 bases to trimming and J lost 7 bases, with 18 bases between them. The CDR3 DNA reads as TGTGCCAGCGGGGACTCGCGGGGGCTGCAGCCCCAGCATTTT. Translated, it gives CASGDSRGLQPQHF.

This clonotype was seen many times. The chain is built from TRBV4-1 and TRBJ1-1; D might be TRBD1 (5 bases). The V gene lost 1 base and the J gene lost 1 base, with 10 bases spanning the gap. The CDR3 sequence is 15 residues long. CDR1 and CDR2 from the germline V gene are MGHRA and YSYEKL. CDR3 sequence: CASSQAWGGNTEAFF. The DNA of the CDR3 is TGCGCCAGCAGCCAAGCCTGGGGGGGGAACACTGAAGCTTTCTTT.

The chain couples TRBV3-1 to TRBJ1-2, with 10 bases that match TRBD1. The CDR3 contains 15 residues. Unmatched junction bases numbered 10, after V lost 4 bases and J lost 8 bases. The germline V gene has CDR1 LGHDT and CDR2 YNNKEL (reference sequence). The CDR3 here is CASSLVAGQGKGYTF. The CDR3, as DNA: TGTGCCAGCAGCCTTGTCGCGGGACAGGGGAAGGGCTACACCTTC.

This clonotype was observed at least ten times. The V and J genes are TRBV28 and TRBJ2-5; the D is unclear. Trimming left V 10 bases short and J 7 bases short, with 13 bases between. The CDR3 totals 11 residues. CDR1 and CDR2 (germline): MDHEN, SYDVKM. The CDR3 loop is CATSRPRTQYF. The CDR3 DNA sequence: TGTGCCACCTCTCGTCCCCGGACCCAGTACTTC. Full variable domain (missing parts from reference TRBV28 and TRBJ2-5): DVKVTQSSRYLVKRTGEKVFLECVQDMDHENMFWYRQDPGLGLRLIYFSYDVKMKEKGDIPEGYSVSREKKERFSLILESASTNQTSMYLCATSRPRTQYFGPGTRLLVL.

This clonotype was counted at least ten times. This chain links TRBV6-4 with TRBJ2-3; D perhaps matches TRBD1 (6 bases). Trimming pared 2 bases from V and 1 base from J, leaving 10 bases between. Per germline, CDR1 MRHNA and CDR2 SNTAGT. This CDR3 spans 15 amino acids. The CDR3 nucleotides are TGTGCCAGCAGTGACGAAGGGGGAGGCACAGATACGCAGTATTTT. It specifies CASSDEGGGTDTQYF.